Sequencing of this T cell receptor (beta chain) was carried out in a study of T cells in tuberculosis. Across the whole study: A South African cohort included IGRA-negative adolescents, latently infected IGRA-positive adolescents and adults with active tuberculosis.

The protocol was immunoSEQ multiplex PCR, while the TCRdb copy is restricted to in-frame clones and leaves out a portion. The table has 25,000 to 35,000 clones, roughly 93% seen once. Broader study findings: Cases with active tuberculosis were adults, while controls were adolescents. A GMM-specific repertoire classifier reached about 85% accuracy, AUROC under 0.95.

Adolescents were screened for latent TB by skin test and IGRA. Comments on this clone: Its antigen remains unidentified.

V trimming: 8 bases; J trimming: 3 bases; junction bases outside the gene matches: 6. Germline lookup yields CDR1 KGHSH and CDR2 LQKENI. The CDR3 contains 15 residues. The material sequenced was PBMCs. The chain employs TRBV18 and TRBJ2-2, with 10 positions matching TRBD2. The clonotype originates from a donor between 10 and 35 years old with latent tuberculosis or without tuberculosis infection. The CDR3 spells CASPKAGGDTGELFF. Written as DNA, the CDR3 is TGTGCCAGCCCGAAAGCGGGAGGGGACACCGGGGAGCTGTTTTTT.